This T cell receptor (beta chain) was recovered during a study of human T cells and chemical hapten exposure. This clonotype was seen only a few times. The library labeled individual cDNA molecules by adding unique molecular identifiers to them. One entry per CDR3 protein results from TCRdb running MiXCR on the RACE reads. Among roughly 48,000 distinct CDR3 sequences, 9.5% to 12% were seen once, and the ten largest hold about 1.8%. The germline V and J ends were trimmed by 5 bases and 12 bases, with 17 bases remaining between them. The CDR3 loop spans 12 amino acids. Germline lookup yields CDR1 MDHEN and CDR2 SYDVKM. Time point defined: patch test 1, 2 weeks after DPC sensitization. Treatment noted: therapeutic diphenylcyclopropenone sensitization with weekly scalp DPC. Extraction yielded total RNA from whole blood (unfractionated). Patients had alopecia, were aged 18 to 70, and were not pregnant.

The sequence derives from a woman aged 40 to 50 with alopecia areata. Some clones in this sample may be carry-over from other donors' samples. The chain carries TRBV28 and TRBJ2-7; no reliable D call. The sequencing used whole blood, collected in connection with sensitization to the hapten diphenylcyclopropenone (DPC). Here the CDR3 reads CASSLPRRFLYF. CDR3 DNA sequence: TGTGCCAGCAGTCTGCCCAGAAGGTTTTTGTACTTC.